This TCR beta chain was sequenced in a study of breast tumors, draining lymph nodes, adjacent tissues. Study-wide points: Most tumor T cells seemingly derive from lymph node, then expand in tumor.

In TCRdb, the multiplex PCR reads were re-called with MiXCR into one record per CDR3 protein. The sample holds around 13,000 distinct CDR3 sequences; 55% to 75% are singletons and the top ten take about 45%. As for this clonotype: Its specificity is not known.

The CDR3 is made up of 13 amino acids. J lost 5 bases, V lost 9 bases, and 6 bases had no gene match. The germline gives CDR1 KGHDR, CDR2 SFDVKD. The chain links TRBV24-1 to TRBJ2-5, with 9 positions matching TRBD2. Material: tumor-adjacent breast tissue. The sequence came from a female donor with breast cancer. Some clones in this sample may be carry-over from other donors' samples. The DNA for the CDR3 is TGTGCCACCGCAGTAGCGGGAGCGGAGACCCAGTACTTC. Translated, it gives CATAVAGAETQYF.